The TCR beta chain under discussion was sequenced for a study of identifying expanded T cells in peripheral blood. Points from the study as a whole: Clone count variance between roughly 2-week samples rose with total template count. Over around two and four weeks, about 16 and 19 clones changed, versus approximately 1.1 between replicates.

Here immunoSEQ multiplex PCR was the method, and the copy in TCRdb shows in-frame clones only, minus some. The data show approximately 79,000 clones, 85% to 90% seen once. Collection occurred without any documented infections or immune events in donors. Details on this clone: The antigen remains undetermined. In the same sample, other DNA sequences code for this CDR3.

The germline gives CDR1 SQVTM, CDR2 ANQGSEA. The CDR3 has 13 residues. The V end was cut by 3 bases, the J end by 3 bases, with 12 bases between. The sequenced sample consisted of blood. This clonotype was obtained from a person aged 18 to 69 in good health. The chain employs TRBV29-1 and TRBJ2-7; D remains ambiguous. The CDR3 region is CSVERSRGYEQYF. The CDR3 region has the DNA TGCAGCGTTGAGAGGTCTCGCGGCTACGAGCAGTACTTC.